Presented here are 20 T cell receptor beta chains from one specimen sequenced in a study of blood T cell repertoires in COVID-19. The repertoire was sequenced with immunoSEQ multiplex PCR; TCRdb's copy has only in-frame clones and lacks some. This sample has approximately 76,000 clones, with more than 70% found just once. Sequenced input: peripheral blood. The source of these receptors is an elderly man with active or convalescent COVID-19.

The rearrangement links TRBV11-2 to TRBJ2-7; TRBD2 might be the D (5 bases). The ends were cut back, 1 base at V and 7 bases at J, with 11 bases in the middle. The germline gives CDR1 SGHAT, CDR2 FQNNGV. The CDR3 runs 13 residues. CDR3 DNA: TGTGCCAGCAGCTTAGTCGGGGTAGGTGAGCAGTACTTC. Its translation is CASSLVGVGEQYF.

The V gene is TRBV30, the J gene TRBJ1-5; D not certain. The germline gives CDR1 GTSNPN, CDR2 SVGIG (reference sequence). This CDR3 has 16 residues. The V and J ends lost 1 base and 0 bases respectively, with 13 bases between them. This CDR3 is CAWSAPERYSNQPQHF. In DNA, the CDR3 is TGTGCCTGGAGTGCCCCGGAGCGCTATAGCAATCAGCCCCAGCATTTT.

This chain joins TRBV19 and TRBJ1-1; weak D call: TRBD1 (6 bases). The V end was cut by 9 bases, the J end by 3 bases, with 20 bases between. The CDR3 extends over 15 amino acids. Germline V gives CDR1 LNHDA, CDR2 SQIVND (reference sequence). The CDR3 DNA is TGTGCCAGCTTTCCCCAGGGGCAGAGGTACACTGAAGCTTTCTTT. This codes for CASFPQGQRYTEAFF.

The chain is built from TRBV7-9 and TRBJ2-7; TRBD1 matches at 12 bases. This CDR3 region has 14 residues. Germline values: CDR1 SEHNR, CDR2 FQNEAQ (reference sequence). J gave up 4 bases and V 5 bases, and 3 bases lay outside the gene matches. The DNA for the CDR3 is TGTGCCAGCAGCATGGGACAGGGGGCATACGAGCAGTACTTC. Its protein is CASSMGQGAYEQYF.

The chain combines TRBV28 with TRBJ2-7; 9 bases line up with TRBD2. The CDR3 is 16 amino acids. V shed 4 bases, J shed 6 bases, and the junction held 13 bases outside the gene matches. Germline V gene lookup returns CDR1 MDHEN and CDR2 SYDVKM. CDR3 sequence: CASSSAASGVYGEQYF. In nucleotides, the CDR3 is TGTGCCAGCAGTTCCGCCGCTAGCGGGGTCTATGGCGAGCAGTACTTC.

J is TRBJ1-5 and V is TRBV25-1; possibly TRBD1 for D (5 bases). Germline V lookup: CDR1 MGHDK, CDR2 SYGVNS. V was clipped by 5 bases and J by 5 bases, with 13 bases between them. The CDR3 contains 14 residues. In DNA form, the CDR3 reads TGTGCCAGCAGTCAACAGGCCTTTGATCAGCCCCAGCATTTT. It yields the protein CASSQQAFDQPQHF.

This chain joins TRBV19 and TRBJ1-1; D uncertain. The CDR3 runs to 13 residues. The germline CDR1 and CDR2 sequences are LNHDA and SQIVND (reference sequence). Trimming removed 6 bases from V and 4 bases from J, with 12 bases in between. CDR3 sequence (DNA): TGTGCCAGTAGCCAGGTTCAAGCCACTGAAGCTTTCTTT. It specifies CASSQVQATEAFF.

The rearrangement joins TRBV10-2 to TRBJ1-5, with no clear D. Trimming removed 6 bases from V and 4 bases from J, with 10 bases in between. From germline, CDR1 is WSHSY and CDR2 SAAADI. The CDR3 runs 13 residues. DNA for the CDR3: TGCGCCAGCAGCGACCCAGGAAATCAGCCCCAGCATTTT. It specifies CASSDPGNQPQHF.

The chain combines TRBV5-1 with TRBJ2-3; 9 bases match TRBD2. Germline values: CDR1 SGHRS, CDR2 YFSETQ. V lost 0 bases, J lost 3 bases, and 5 bases stayed unmatched. There are 16 residues in the CDR3. CDR3 region: CASSLGGGAKTDTQYF. The CDR3 bases are TGCGCCAGCAGCTTGGGCGGGGGGGCAAAAACAGATACGCAGTATTTT.

A single count supports this clone. V gene TRBV6-5 combines with J gene TRBJ2-7; 8 bases align to TRBD1. Trimming cost V 6 bases and J 1 base; bases outside gene matches: 2. Germline assignment: CDR1 MNHEY and CDR2 SVGAGI. The CDR3 length is 13 residues. CDR3 sequence: CASSQGASYEQYF. The CDR3 DNA reads as TGTGCCAGCAGCCAGGGGGCGTCCTACGAGCAGTACTTC.

V usage is TRBV18 and J usage is TRBJ2-1; D remains ambiguous. Trimming cost V 2 bases and J 0 bases, with 11 bases left between them. The CDR3 totals 16 residues. From germline, CDR1 is KGHSH and CDR2 LQKENI. The CDR3 sequence: CASSPSAPSSYNEQFF. The CDR3 nucleotides read TGTGCCAGCTCACCATCTGCACCGAGCTCCTACAATGAGCAGTTCTTC. The entire variable domain, with the rest obtained from reference TRBV18 and TRBJ2-1, is as follows: NAGVMQNPRHLVRRRGQEARLRCSPMKGHSHVYWYRQLPEEGLKFMVYLQKENIIDESGMPKERFSAEFPKEGPSILRIQQVVRGDSAAYFCASSPSAPSSYNEQFFGPGTRLTVL.

This clone has more than one count but fewer than ten. The chain joins TRBV19 to TRBJ1-5; 10 nucleotides match TRBD1. Germline trimming cut 6 bases from V and 7 bases from J; bases unmatched to any gene: 6. Germline CDR1 reads LNHDA; CDR2 reads SQIVND (reference sequence). This CDR3 is built from 14 residues. This CDR3 is CASSGGQGFQPQHF. CDR3 DNA sequence: TGTGCCAGTAGCGGGGGACAGGGGTTCCAGCCCCAGCATTTT.

This clone was recorded once. The chain's CDR3 is CASSPTRTGVGNEQFF. CDR3 DNA sequence: TGTGCCAGCAGCCCAACACGTACAGGGGTAGGCAATGAGCAGTTCTTC. V usage is TRBV11-2 and J usage is TRBJ2-1, with 7 bases that match TRBD1. The CDR3 runs 16 residues. J was trimmed by 6 bases and V by 5 bases; bases with no gene match: 13. Germline CDR1 reads SGHAT; CDR2 reads FQNNGV.

The chain employs TRBV9 and TRBJ2-2; 8 bases match TRBD1. Trimming at V came to 0 bases and at J to 7 bases, leaving 8 bases not matched to a gene. This CDR3 region has 16 residues. From germline, CDR1 is SGDLS and CDR2 YYNGEE. The CDR3 nucleotides read TGTGCCAGCAGCGTAGGCACAGGGGGGACCGGCGGGGAGCTGTTTTTT. It codes for CASSVGTGGTGGELFF.

The CDR3 protein is CASSLAGTGNYGYTF. The DNA of the CDR3 is TGCGCCAGCAGCTTGGCTGGGACAGGGAACTATGGCTACACCTTC. This sequence joins TRBV5-1 and TRBJ1-2; 9 nucleotides align to TRBD1. V lost 0 bases to trimming and J lost 2 bases; unmatched junction nucleotides: 2. Germline CDR1 reads SGHRS; CDR2 reads YFSETQ. CDR3 length: 15 residues.

The chain employs TRBV6-5 and TRBJ2-5; D may be TRBD1 (6 bases). The germline CDR1 and CDR2 sequences are MNHEY and SVGAGI. Trimming pared 0 bases from V and 4 bases from J, leaving 9 bases between. This CDR3 region has 14 residues. In nucleotides, the CDR3 is TGTGCCAGCAGTTACTCGTGGGGGCGAGAGACCCAGTACTTC. Protein: CASSYSWGRETQYF.

A note on this clone: A read error is possible here, since a much larger clone lies one base away. The chain couples TRBV30 to TRBJ1-5; D is perhaps TRBD1 (5 bases). The CDR3 has 13 amino acids. Germline CDR1 and CDR2: GTSNPN and SVGIG (reference sequence). CDR3 DNA sequence: TGTACCTGGAATAGGGGAAGCAATCAGCCCCAGCATTTT. Translated, it gives CTWNRGSNQPQHF.

This chain links TRBV10-1 with TRBJ1-1; TRBD1 agrees at 7 bases. The CDR3 is 16 residues long. The germline V gene has CDR1 WNHNN and CDR2 SYGVQD (reference sequence). V lost 2 bases, J lost 0 bases, and 6 bases stayed unmatched. CDR3 DNA sequence: TGCGCCAGCAGTGAGGTTAGGGGGCCGTTGAACACTGAAGCTTTCTTT. Translating it yields CASSEVRGPLNTEAFF.

The rearrangement joins TRBV21-1 to TRBJ2-7; the table's TRBD1 call for D was not verified on the DNA. TRBV21-1 counts as a pseudogene. This CDR3 is built from 19 residues. The CDR3 reads CASSKGVRQGSFPLYEQYF. The DNA of the CDR3 is TGTGCCAGCAGCAAAGGAGTACGACAGGGGAGTTTTCCCCTCTACGAGCAGTACTTC.

This rearrangement joins TRBV15 to TRBJ1-4, with D perhaps TRBD1 (6 bases). The CDR3 totals 17 residues. CDR1 is LNHNV and CDR2 is YYDKDF in the germline V gene (reference sequence). The V end lost 0 bases, the J end lost 8 bases, and 19 bases lay between the germline ends. The CDR3 bases are TGTGCCACCAGCAGAGATTGGCGGACAGCTCCCCTAGAAAAACTGTTTTTT. This translates into CATSRDWRTAPLEKLFF.